These 21 T cell receptor beta chains were sequenced from one sample in a study of T cells in Graves' hyperthyroidism and ophthalmopathy. The source material, RNA transcripts, was used to amplify TCR beta CDR3 regions. The primer set for the first-round RT-PCR of the TCR CDR3 was HTBI. TCRdb re-analysed the multiplex PCR reads in MiXCR, keeping a single row per CDR3 protein. The repertoire holds 550,000 to 650,000 distinct CDR3 sequences, with 14% as singletons. The sequencing input was blood. The receptors stem from a woman aged 25-40 years with Graves' hyperthyroidism that later progressed to Graves' ophthalmopathy.

The chain couples TRBV30 to TRBJ1-2; the D gene is possibly TRBD1 (5 bases). The CDR3 is made up of 12 amino acids. Germline V gene data show CDR1 as GTSNPN and CDR2 as SVGIG (reference sequence). V lost 0 bases to trimming and J lost 8 bases, with 10 bases between them. DNA of the CDR3: TGTGCCTGGAGTGTAGGGGAGAGAGGCTACACCTTC. Translating it yields CAWSVGERGYTF.

The chain recombines TRBV20-1 with TRBJ2-3, with 10 positions matching TRBD2. From germline, CDR1 is DFQATT and CDR2 SNEGSKA (reference sequence). CDR3 length: 14 residues. Germline trimming cut 6 bases from V and 5 bases from J; bases unmatched to any gene: 8. CDR3 amino acids: CSAASGRDGDTQYF. CDR3 in DNA: TGCAGTGCCGCCAGCGGGAGGGACGGAGATACGCAGTATTTT.

In this sample, this clonotype turned up many times. This chain uses TRBV28 with TRBJ2-3; D remains unclear. Germline values: CDR1 MDHEN, CDR2 SYDVKM. Trimming took off 7 bases at V and 2 bases at J, with 7 bases between the two ends. This CDR3 spans 12 amino acids. CDR3 coding DNA: TGTGCCAGCAAAATGACCACAGATACGCAGTATTTT. This sequence encodes CASKMTTDTQYF.

This clonotype came up many times. This sequence joins TRBV30 and TRBJ2-5; 7 bases agree with TRBD2. The V and J ends lost 3 bases and 5 bases, in that order; junction bases with no gene match: 0. The CDR3 covers 11 residues. CDR1 GTSNPN and CDR2 SVGIG come from the germline V gene (reference sequence). CDR3 sequence reads: CAWSGGETQYF. CDR3 DNA: TGTGCCTGGAGCGGGGGGGAGACCCAGTACTTC.

A note on this clonotype: This may be a read error, as it is one base from a much larger clone. The rearrangement joins TRBV12-3 or TRBV12-4 to TRBJ2-6; tentatively, D is TRBD1 or TRBD2 (5 bases each). The V gene lost 6 bases and the J gene lost 0 bases, with 12 bases spanning the gap. This CDR3 has 16 residues. CDR3 DNA sequence: TGTGCCAGCAGGAGGGACGCATGCTCTGGGGCCAACGTCCTGACTTTC. Translating gives CASRRDACSGANVLTF.

This clonotype was counted at least ten times. The chain uses TRBV6-2 or TRBV6-3 and TRBJ1-1; 7 bases agree with TRBD1. The CDR3 covers 17 residues. Germline CDR1 MNHEY, CDR2 SVGEGT. V dropped 6 bases and J dropped 0; count of bases not matched to a gene: 13. Here the CDR3 reads CASSHIRGGPMNTEAFF. The CDR3 region has the DNA TGTGCCAGCAGCCATATAAGAGGGGGCCCCATGAACACTGAAGCTTTCTTT.

The chain employs TRBV20-1 and TRBJ2-1; 13 bases map to TRBD2. The germline V gene has CDR1 DFQATT and CDR2 SNEGSKA (reference sequence). Germline trimming cut 5 bases from V and 5 bases from J; bases unmatched to any gene: 9. The CDR3 extends over 16 amino acids. CDR3 residues: CSAGGLAGVGNNEQFF. The CDR3 DNA follows: TGCAGTGCTGGTGGACTAGCGGGAGTAGGAAACAATGAGCAGTTCTTC.

This clonotype was seen more than once but under ten times. J is TRBJ2-1 and V is TRBV4-1, with TRBD2 as a possible D gene (6 bases). The CDR3 runs to 17 residues. The germline V gene encodes CDR1 MGHRA and CDR2 YSYEKL. V was trimmed by 4 bases and J by 3 bases, leaving 19 bases between them. CDR3 protein: CASSPVLTSLIYNEQFF. The CDR3 DNA sequence: TGCGCCAGCAGCCCCGTATTGACTAGTCTAATCTACAATGAGCAGTTCTTC.

This clonotype was found many times. The chain employs TRBV5-1 and TRBJ1-1; the match to TRBD1 covers 12 bases. Germline trimming cut 4 bases from V and 4 bases from J; bases unmatched to any gene: 8. Germline V gene lookup returns CDR1 SGHRS and CDR2 YFSETQ. CDR3 length: 16 amino acids. CDR3 sequence reads: CASSPGQGAQGTEAFF. CDR3 bases: TGCGCCAGCAGCCCGGGACAGGGGGCGCAGGGCACTGAAGCTTTCTTT.

This clonotype has a single count. A much larger clone is a single base away; this may be a read error. The rearrangement joins TRBV19 to TRBJ2-7; maybe TRBD2 (5 bases). V was shortened by 1 base and J by 3 bases, with 13 bases between the two germline ends. This CDR3 comprises 15 residues. Germline V CDR1 and CDR2: LNHDA, SQIVND (reference sequence). CDR3 loop: CASSIAYQSGYEQYF. The CDR3 DNA reads TGTGCCAGTAGTATAGCCTATCAGAGCGGCTACGAGCAGTACTTC. The entire variable domain, with the rest obtained from reference TRBV19 and TRBJ2-7, is as follows: DGGITQSPKYLFRKEGQNVTLSCEQNLNHDAMYWYRQDPGQGLRLIYYSQIVNDFQKGDIAEGYSVSREKKESFPLTVTSAQKNPTAFYLCASSIAYQSGYEQYFGPGTRLTVT.

This sequence joins TRBV20-1 and TRBJ2-3, with D perhaps given as TRBD1 or TRBD2 (6 bases each). Germline CDR1 is DFQATT and CDR2 is SNEGSKA (reference sequence). The germline V and J ends were trimmed by 5 bases and 0 bases, with 27 bases remaining between them. There are 19 residues in the CDR3. The CDR3 coding sequence is TGCAGTGCTGAGGGGGGATTCGAGGGAGGTTTCTCTAGCACAGATACGCAGTATTTT. Amino acid sequence: CSAEGGFEGGFSSTDTQYF.

The chain joins TRBV4-3 to TRBJ1-1, with TRBD1 matching 7 bases. With 3 bases clipped from V and 0 bases from J, the junction kept 4 bases outside the gene matches. Germline V gene lookup returns CDR1 LGHNA and CDR2 YSLEER. This CDR3 region has 15 residues. CDR3 coding DNA: TGCGCCAGCAGCCAGGGACAGTTAATGAACACTGAAGCTTTCTTT. Its translation: CASSQGQLMNTEAFF.

This clonotype was detected ten times or more. The chain has TRBV19 and TRBJ1-1; TRBD1 is a possible D gene (5 bases). Germline V gives CDR1 LNHDA, CDR2 SQIVND (reference sequence). The CDR3 is 14 amino acids. Deletions cut 8 bases from V and 7 bases from J, with 20 bases between. CDR3 amino acids: CASSVTTSGGEAFF. The CDR3 DNA reads as TGTGCCAGTTCAGTAACAACTAGCGGGGGTGAAGCTTTCTTT. The full variable domain, with the rest looked up from reference TRBV19 and TRBJ1-1, is DGGITQSPKYLFRKEGQNVTLSCEQNLNHDAMYWYRQDPGQGLRLIYYSQIVNDFQKGDIAEGYSVSREKKESFPLTVTSAQKNPTAFYLCASSVTTSGGEAFFGQGTRLTVV.

This clonotype was seen many times. The J gene is TRBJ2-3, the V gene TRBV11-2, with TRBD2 as a possible D gene (5 bases). Trimming removed 0 bases at V and 2 bases at J, with 12 bases between. Germline values: CDR1 SGHAT, CDR2 FQNNGV. The CDR3 loop spans 16 amino acids. In DNA form, the CDR3 reads TGTGCCAGCAGCTTAGAGGCGGGCGGAACCACAGATACGCAGTATTTT. It specifies CASSLEAGGTTDTQYF.

This clonotype came up many times. V is TRBV18 and J is TRBJ1-3; the D is unclear. The germline V gene encodes CDR1 KGHSH and CDR2 LQKENI. CDR3 length: 15 amino acids. V gave up 2 bases and J gave up 0 bases, with 8 bases separating them. CDR3 sequence reads: CASSPKVLSGNTIYF. In DNA, the CDR3 is TGTGCCAGCTCACCAAAGGTCCTCTCTGGAAACACCATATATTTT.

This clonotype was detected once. This rearrangement joins TRBV4-1 to TRBJ1-1; maybe TRBD1 (5 bases). Germline V gene sequence: CDR1 MGHRA, CDR2 YSYEKL. The V end was cut by 1 base, the J end by 4 bases, with 10 bases between. This CDR3 spans 14 amino acids. The CDR3: CASSQVAGITEAFF. As DNA, the CDR3 is TGCGCCAGCAGCCAAGTAGCAGGGATCACTGAAGCTTTCTTT.

This clonotype showed up many times. V is TRBV2 and J is TRBJ1-6, with 7 bases lining up with TRBD1. The CDR3 totals 16 residues. With 4 bases clipped from V and 7 bases from J, the junction kept 10 bases outside the gene matches. Germline CDR1 reads SNHLY; CDR2 reads FYNNEI. Written as DNA, the CDR3 is TGTGCCAGCAGTGTACAGGGGTCGGGCGGGAATTCACCCCTCCACTTT. Its protein product is CASSVQGSGGNSPLHF.

This rearrangement joins TRBV2 to TRBJ1-1; D uncertain. Trimming cost V 7 bases and J 2 bases, with 11 bases left between them. Germline V CDR1 and CDR2: SNHLY, FYNNEI. The CDR3 has 13 residues. The CDR3 coding sequence is TGTGCCAGCAAAATCGACACAAACACTGAAGCTTTCTTT. It yields the protein CASKIDTNTEAFF.

The chain couples TRBV4-3 to TRBJ1-1; D not certain. Germline CDR1 is LGHNA and CDR2 is YSLEER. V gave up 0 bases and J gave up 3 bases, with 8 bases separating them. The CDR3 is made up of 14 amino acids. For the CDR3, the DNA is TGCGCCAGCAGCCAAGAAGGAGCTTACACTGAAGCTTTCTTT. Its translation: CASSQEGAYTEAFF.

This clonotype was seen ten or more times. V gene TRBV12-3 or TRBV12-4 combines with J gene TRBJ1-5, with D tentatively TRBD1 (6 bases). V dropped 2 bases and J dropped 0 bases, with 8 bases sitting between them. The CDR3 is made up of 15 amino acids. CDR3 sequence reads: CASSLSGVSNQPQHF. Here the CDR3 DNA reads TGTGCCAGCAGTTTATCAGGGGTTAGCAATCAGCCCCAGCATTTT.

This clonotype was seen a few times. This sequence joins TRBV18 and TRBJ1-6; D possibly corresponds to TRBD1 (6 bases). This CDR3 spans 13 amino acids. Deletions cut 3 bases from V and 13 bases from J, with 13 bases between. The V gene's germline CDR1 is KGHSH and CDR2 LQKENI. This CDR3 reads CASSPSEGEPLHF. The CDR3, as DNA: TGTGCCAGCTCACCCTCAGAGGGGGAGCCCCTCCACTTT.